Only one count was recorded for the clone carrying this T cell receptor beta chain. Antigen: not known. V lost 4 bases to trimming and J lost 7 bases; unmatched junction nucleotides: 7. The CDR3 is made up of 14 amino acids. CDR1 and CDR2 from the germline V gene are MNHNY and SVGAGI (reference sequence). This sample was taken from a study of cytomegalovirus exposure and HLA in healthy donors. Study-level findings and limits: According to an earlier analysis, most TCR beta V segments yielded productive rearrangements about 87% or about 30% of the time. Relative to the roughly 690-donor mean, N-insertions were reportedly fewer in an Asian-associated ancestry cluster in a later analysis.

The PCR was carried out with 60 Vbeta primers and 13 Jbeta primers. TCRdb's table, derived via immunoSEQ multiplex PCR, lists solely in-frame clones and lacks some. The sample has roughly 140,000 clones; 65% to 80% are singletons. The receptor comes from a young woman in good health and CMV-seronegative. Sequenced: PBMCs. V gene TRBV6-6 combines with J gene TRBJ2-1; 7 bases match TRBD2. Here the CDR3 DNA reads TGTGCCAGCAGTTGGTCTAGCGGCGTAAATGAGCAGTTCTTC. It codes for CASSWSSGVNEQFF.